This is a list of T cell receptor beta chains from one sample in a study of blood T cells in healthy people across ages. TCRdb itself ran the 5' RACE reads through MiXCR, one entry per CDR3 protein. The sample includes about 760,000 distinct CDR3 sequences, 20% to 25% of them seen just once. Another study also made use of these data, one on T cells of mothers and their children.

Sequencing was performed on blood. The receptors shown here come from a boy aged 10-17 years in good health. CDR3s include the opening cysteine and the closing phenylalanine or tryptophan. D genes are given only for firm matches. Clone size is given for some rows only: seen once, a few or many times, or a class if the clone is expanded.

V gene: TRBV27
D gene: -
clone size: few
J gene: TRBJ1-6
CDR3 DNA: TGTGCCAGCAGGAGTGGGGGCCCCTATAATTCACCCCTCCACTTT
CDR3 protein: CASRSGGPYNSPLHF

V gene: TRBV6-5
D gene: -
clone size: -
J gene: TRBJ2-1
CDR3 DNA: TGTGCCAGCAGTTCCAGGGGGGGAGGGTATGAGCAGTTCTTC
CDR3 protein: CASSSRGGGYEQFF

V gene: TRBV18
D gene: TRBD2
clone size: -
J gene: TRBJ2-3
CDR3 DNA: TGTGCCAGCTCACCGGGACTACCTCGGGATACGCAGTATTTT
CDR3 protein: CASSPGLPRDTQYF

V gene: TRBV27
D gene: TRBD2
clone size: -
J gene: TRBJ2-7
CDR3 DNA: TGTGCCAGCAGTTTACGCGGGAGTGGGTACGAGCAGTACTTC
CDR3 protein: CASSLRGSGYEQYF

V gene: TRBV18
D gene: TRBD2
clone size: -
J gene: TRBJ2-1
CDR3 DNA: TGTGCCAGCTCTCGGACTAGCGGGGTATGCAATGAGCAGTTCTTC
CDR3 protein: CASSRTSGVCNEQFF

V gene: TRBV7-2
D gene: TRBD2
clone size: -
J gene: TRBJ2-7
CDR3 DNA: TGTGCCAGCAGCCCCCGACTAGCGGGGGCCTACGAGCAGTACTTC
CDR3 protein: CASSPRLAGAYEQYF

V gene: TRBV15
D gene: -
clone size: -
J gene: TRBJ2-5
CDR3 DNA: TGTGCCACCAGCCCATCCCGGGTACAAGAGACCCAGTACTTC
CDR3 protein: CATSPSRVQETQYF

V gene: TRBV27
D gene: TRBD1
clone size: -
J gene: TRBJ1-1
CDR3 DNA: TGTGCCAGCAGTTTACGGTCTCAGGGGGGAGCTTTCTTT
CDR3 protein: CASSLRSQGGAFF

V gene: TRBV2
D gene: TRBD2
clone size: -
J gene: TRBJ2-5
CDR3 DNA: TGTGCCAGCAGTGCGGGACTAGAGGTAGAGACCCAGTACTTC
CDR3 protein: CASSAGLEVETQYF

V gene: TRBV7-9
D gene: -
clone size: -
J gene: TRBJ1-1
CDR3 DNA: TGTGCCAGCAGCTTACGTGCGACTGAAGCTTTCTTT
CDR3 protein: CASSLRATEAFF

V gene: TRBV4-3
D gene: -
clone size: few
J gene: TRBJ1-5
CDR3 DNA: TGCGCCAGCAGCCAGGACGGGGCCCGCGATCAGCCCCAGCATTTT
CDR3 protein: CASSQDGARDQPQHF

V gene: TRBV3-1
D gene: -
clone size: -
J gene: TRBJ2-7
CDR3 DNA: TGTGCCAGCAGCCAAGATTTAGGGATAGGCACCTACGAGCAGTACTTC
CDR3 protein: CASSQDLGIGTYEQYF

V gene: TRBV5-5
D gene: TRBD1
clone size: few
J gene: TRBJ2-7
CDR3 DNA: TGTGCCAGCAGCTTGGGACAGGGGGATTACACCTACGAGCAGTACTTC
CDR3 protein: CASSLGQGDYTYEQYF

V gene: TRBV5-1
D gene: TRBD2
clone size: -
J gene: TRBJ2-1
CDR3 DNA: TGCGCCAGCAGCTTGTACAGCGGGAGTCGTTATGAGCAGTTCTTC
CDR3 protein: CASSLYSGSRYEQFF

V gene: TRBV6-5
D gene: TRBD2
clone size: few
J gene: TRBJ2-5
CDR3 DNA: TGTGCCAGCAGTTACGGACTAGCGGGAGTTTTAGAGACCCAGTACTTC
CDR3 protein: CASSYGLAGVLETQYF

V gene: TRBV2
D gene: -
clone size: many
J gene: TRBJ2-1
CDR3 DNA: TGTGCCAGCAGGACAGGTCTGGGATACAATGAGCAGTTCTTC
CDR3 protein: CASRTGLGYNEQFF

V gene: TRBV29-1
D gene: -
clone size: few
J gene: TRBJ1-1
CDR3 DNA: TGCAGCTTTGAATCACAGGGCACTGAAGCTTTCTTT
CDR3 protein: CSFESQGTEAFF

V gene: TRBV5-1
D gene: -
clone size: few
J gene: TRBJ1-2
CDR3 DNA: TGCGCCAGCAGCTCGGTGGCGGCGTCTGGGGGCTACACCTTC
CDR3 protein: CASSSVAASGGYTF

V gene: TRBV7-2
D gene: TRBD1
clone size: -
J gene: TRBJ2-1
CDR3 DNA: TGTGCCAGCAGCTCCGACCGGGACAGGGTAGGAGATGAGCAGTTCTTC
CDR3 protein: CASSSDRDRVGDEQFF

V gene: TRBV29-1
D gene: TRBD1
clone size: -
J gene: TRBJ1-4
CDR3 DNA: TGCAGCGTAGCCGGGACAGGGGGCCCTGGCAGCGGTGAAAAACTGTTTTTT
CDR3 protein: CSVAGTGGPGSGEKLFF

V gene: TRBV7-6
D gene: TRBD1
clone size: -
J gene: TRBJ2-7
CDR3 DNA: TGTGCCAGCAGCCCAACCGGGACAGGGGTCCACGAGCAGTACTTC
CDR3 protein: CASSPTGTGVHEQYF

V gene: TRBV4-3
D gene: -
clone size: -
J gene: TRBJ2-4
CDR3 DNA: TGCGCCAGCAGCCAAGTGGCAGGAGAAGCCAAAAACATTCAGTACTTC
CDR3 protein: CASSQVAGEAKNIQYF

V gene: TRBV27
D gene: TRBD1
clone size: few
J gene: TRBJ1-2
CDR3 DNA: TGTGCCAGCAGTTTAAACGGGGGACAGGGGTTCATTGAGGTCTATGGCTACACCTTC
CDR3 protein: CASSLNGGQGFIEVYGYTF

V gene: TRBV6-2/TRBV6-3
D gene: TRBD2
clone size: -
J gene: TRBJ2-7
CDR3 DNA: TGTGCCAGCAGTAGGCGGGAGAGGGGCTCCTACGAGCAGTACTTC
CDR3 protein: CASSRRERGSYEQYF

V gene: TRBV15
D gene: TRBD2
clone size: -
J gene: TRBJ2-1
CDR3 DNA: TGTGCCACCAGCAGATTTGCCGGGACTAGAAGGTCCTACAATGAGCAGTTCTTC
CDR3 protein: CATSRFAGTRRSYNEQFF

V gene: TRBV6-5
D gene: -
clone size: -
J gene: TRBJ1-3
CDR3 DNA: TGTGCCAGCGGTTTGACCGCCGGGGCGCAATTATCTGGAAACACCATATATTTT
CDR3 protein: CASGLTAGAQLSGNTIYF

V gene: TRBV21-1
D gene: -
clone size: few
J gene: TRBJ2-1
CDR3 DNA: TGTGCCAGCAGCCCCGACAGTCTTGGATATGAGCAGTTCTTC
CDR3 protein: CASSPDSLGYEQFF

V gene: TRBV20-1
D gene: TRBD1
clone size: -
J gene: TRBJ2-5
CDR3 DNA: TGCAGTGCTGCCCCCGGGACAGGGGAAGAGACCCAGTACTTC
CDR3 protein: CSAAPGTGEETQYF

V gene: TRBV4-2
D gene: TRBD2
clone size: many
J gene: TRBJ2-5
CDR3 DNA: TGTGCCAGCAGCGAAAAGGGGACTAGATTTGTAGGAGAGACCCAGTACTTC
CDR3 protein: CASSEKGTRFVGETQYF

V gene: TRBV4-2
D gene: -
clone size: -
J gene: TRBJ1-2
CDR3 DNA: TGTGCCAGCAGCCAAGATGATTGGGGGATCGGGGGCTACACCTTC
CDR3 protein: CASSQDDWGIGGYTF

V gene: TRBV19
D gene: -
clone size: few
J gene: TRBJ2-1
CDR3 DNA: TGTGCCAGTAGTACGGGGGTAGCGAACTCCTACAATGAGCAGTTCTTC
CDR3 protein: CASSTGVANSYNEQFF

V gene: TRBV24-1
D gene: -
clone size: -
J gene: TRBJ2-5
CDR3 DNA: TGTGCCACCAGTGACTTCATCCAACCCGAGACCCAGTACTTC
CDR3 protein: CATSDFIQPETQYF